This T cell receptor beta chain comes out of a study of molecular identifiers for immune sequencing clone quantification. Whole-study findings and limits: Clones above 20 RNA copies held over 98% of effector molecules, under 1% in naive cells.

Naive CD8 T cells underwent sorting with the CD8+CD4-CCR7+CD45RA+ definition. Germline values: CDR1 DFQATT, CDR2 SNEGSKA (reference sequence). V was pared by 6 bases and J by 3 bases, with 3 bases between. This CDR3 contains 10 residues. Details on this clonotype: Antigen unknown. A much larger clone is a single base away; this may be a read error.

TCRdb processed the PCR reads anew with MiXCR; each CDR3 protein has one entry. The table records about 100,000 distinct CDR3 sequences, 35% to 40% of them present only once. The chain carries TRBV20-1 and TRBJ1-5; D not resolved. Sequenced: naive CD8+ T cells from blood, with Jurkat cell RNA spiked in. Subset given: FACS-sorted CD8+CD4-CCR7+CD45RA+ naive T cells. This receptor was identified in a human donor in good health. Some libraries in this study had Jurkat cell RNA spiked in. CDR3 sequence: CSAPNQPQHF. As DNA, the CDR3 is TGCAGTGCACCCAATCAGCCCCAGCATTTT.